This T cell receptor beta chain was recovered during a study of T cells expressing NK-cell markers. Study details: Sorted T-cell subsets CD3+CD56+NKG2C+, CD3+CD56+NKG2C- and CD3+CD56-NKG2C+ were TCR beta-sequenced.

Per the germline V gene, CDR1 is SNHLY and CDR2 is FYNNEI. The CDR3 contains 18 residues. One entry per CDR3 protein, without DNA, is what TCRdb gives after re-calling the 5' RACE reads. The sample includes about 380,000 distinct CDR3 sequences. In regard to this clonotype: Its antigen is not identified.

Findings and limits, study-wide: One observes that, in a handful of donors, these clonotypes were also the leading ones within the CD3+CD56-NKG2C+ fraction. NKG2C+ dominant clonotype frequencies in 6 or 7 donors were roughly 1.0-7.5% of CD8+ T cells.

V and J are TRBV2 and TRBJ2-1; TCRdb's D call of TRBD2 is untestable without DNA. The sample was blood T cells: a sorted CD56 or NKG2C T cell subset, CD4+ or CD8+ T cells, or bulk PBMC T cells (not recorded which). The sequence was obtained from a man aged 18 to 70 in good health. CDR3 sequence: CASSETSLGVSAINEQFF.